These 18 T cell receptor beta chains were sequenced from one sample in a study of stem cell transplantation in POMP-related autoinflammatory disease. Profiled with immunoSEQ multiplex PCR; TCRdb holds only in-frame clones, not every one. The table lists roughly 8,900 clones, 88% of them singletons, with roughly 12% in the top ten. Here the sequenced sample was CD8+ T cells from PBMCs, taken after stem cell transplantation. These receptors came from a human patient with POMP-related autoinflammation and immune dysregulation (PRAID). T cells may partly derive from the graft donor.

The chain has TRBV7-2 and TRBJ2-3, with 9 bases aligning to TRBD2. Germline V gives CDR1 SGHTA, CDR2 FQGNSA. The V segment lost 0 bases and the J segment 4 bases; nucleotides outside the gene matches: 11. The CDR3 length is 18 residues. CDR3 coding DNA: TGTGCCAGCAGCTTAGCGTGGCGGGAGGGCCCGGGGGCAGATACGCAGTATTTT. Protein sequence: CASSLAWREGPGADTQYF.

DNA for the CDR3: TGTGCCAGCAGTCCCCGGGACGGAGAAACAGGGCCCCAGCATTTT. This translates into CASSPRDGETGPQHF. The chain employs TRBV27 and TRBJ1-5, with a weak D call TRBD1 (5 bases). V was trimmed by 5 bases and J by 9 bases, leaving 20 bases between them. The CDR3 length is 15 residues. The germline V gene encodes CDR1 MNHEY and CDR2 SMNVEV (reference sequence).

The chain uses TRBV24-1 and TRBJ1-5; 8 bases are a match to TRBD1. The germline V gene encodes CDR1 KGHDR and CDR2 SFDVKD. V trimming: 4 bases; J trimming: 4 bases; junction bases outside the gene matches: 5. This CDR3 is built from 15 residues. The CDR3 spells CATSEQGAWNQPQHF. The CDR3 bases are TGTGCCACCAGTGAGCAGGGGGCCTGGAATCAGCCCCAGCATTTT.

The chain couples TRBV19 to TRBJ1-5; 7 positions match TRBD1. Germline-derived CDR1 and CDR2 are LNHDA and SQIVND (reference sequence). CDR3 length: 12 amino acids. The V gene end was trimmed by 3 bases and the J gene end by 11 bases; junction bases not matched to a gene: 4. CDR3: CASSMPGQSQHF. For the CDR3, the DNA is TGTGCCAGTAGTATGCCGGGACAGTCCCAGCATTTT.

The chain links TRBV14 to TRBJ2-1, with D perhaps TRBD2 (5 bases). CDR3 length: 16 amino acids. CDR1 and CDR2 from the germline V gene are SGHDN and FVKESK. V lost 1 base to trimming and J lost 0 bases, with 10 bases between them. CDR3: CASSQVIGSSYNEQFF. CDR3 coding DNA: TGTGCCAGCAGCCAAGTTATAGGGAGCTCCTACAATGAGCAGTTCTTC.

This clone has just one count. This rearrangement joins TRBV5-5 to TRBJ1-1; D gene ambiguous. Trimming cost V 9 bases and J 5 bases, with 20 bases left between them. Germline values: CDR1 SGHKS, CDR2 YYEKEE (reference sequence). The CDR3 is made up of 14 amino acids. CDR3 sequence: CATTPGPLRTEAFF. DNA for the CDR3: TGTGCCACCACTCCTGGCCCCTTGAGGACTGAAGCTTTCTTT.

This sequence joins TRBV27 and TRBJ2-7, with 12 nucleotides matching TRBD2. CDR1 is MNHEY and CDR2 is SMNVEV in the germline V gene (reference sequence). There are 18 residues in the CDR3. J gave up 0 bases and V 7 bases, and 13 bases lay outside the gene matches. As DNA, the CDR3 is TGTGCCAGCATATTAGGCGGGACTAGCGGGTGTAGCTCCTACGAGCAGTACTTC. This encodes CASILGGTSGCSSYEQYF.

This clone was observed a handful of times. The rearrangement joins TRBV28 to TRBJ1-1; maybe TRBD1 (5 bases). V was trimmed by 5 bases and J by 10 bases, leaving 14 bases between them. This CDR3 contains 12 residues. Germline V gives CDR1 MDHEN, CDR2 SYDVKM. The CDR3 bases are TGTGCCAGCAGTCAGGACACGAGAGGAGCTTTCTTT. Protein sequence: CASSQDTRGAFF.

In DNA form, the CDR3 reads TGTGCCAGCAGTCCCCGGACGGTGACTTACTCTGGGGCCAACGTCCTGACTTTC. As protein: CASSPRTVTYSGANVLTF. The chain joins TRBV3-1 (or the pseudogene TRBV3-2) to TRBJ2-6; unclear D gene. The CDR3 runs 18 residues. V was pared by 6 bases and J by 0 bases, with 18 bases between. The germline V gene encodes CDR1 LGHDT and CDR2 YNNKEL (reference sequence).

CDR3 nucleotide sequence: TGTGCCAGCAGTTTATGGGCGCAAACAAACCAGGGGACCCTGTACAATGAGCAGTTCTTC. Encoded protein: CASSLWAQTNQGTLYNEQFF. The chain has TRBV28 and TRBJ2-1; tentative D call: TRBD1 (6 bases). CDR3 size: 20 residues. The ends were cut back, 0 bases at V and 4 bases at J, with 25 bases in the middle. CDR1 MDHEN and CDR2 SYDVKM come from the germline V gene.

The chain links TRBV11-2 to TRBJ2-3; no firm D call. Germline V gene lookup returns CDR1 SGHAT and CDR2 FQNNGV. The CDR3 totals 17 residues. The V end was cut by 0 bases, the J end by 0 bases, with 13 bases between. CDR3 region: CASSLDRFGYSTDTQYF. The DNA of the CDR3 is TGTGCCAGCAGCTTAGATAGGTTTGGCTATAGCACAGATACGCAGTATTTT.

This clone has more than one count but fewer than ten. The CDR3 region has the DNA TGTGCCAGCAGTGGTGGGGCCTTCAATCAGCCCCAGCATTTT. Protein: CASSGGAFNQPQHF. This chain uses TRBV2 with TRBJ1-5; a possible D gene is TRBD1 (5 bases). Trimming removed 4 bases from V and 3 bases from J, with 10 bases in between. This CDR3 has 14 amino acids. CDR1 is SNHLY and CDR2 is FYNNEI in the germline V gene.

The sample holds a few counts of this clone. The chain has TRBV9 and TRBJ1-1; no definite D call. The germline CDR1 and CDR2 sequences are SGDLS and YYNGEE. V lost 0 bases to trimming and J lost 2 bases, with 5 bases between them. The CDR3 sequence is 13 residues long. The CDR3 nucleotides read TGTGCCAGCAGCGTAGAAGACAACACTGAAGCTTTCTTT. This codes for CASSVEDNTEAFF.

The CDR3: CASSTWTEHPYNEQFF. The CDR3 DNA sequence: TGTGCCAGCAGTACTTGGACCGAACACCCCTACAATGAGCAGTTCTTC. The chain is built from TRBV2 and TRBJ2-1; no firm D call. Germline lookup yields CDR1 SNHLY and CDR2 FYNNEI. The CDR3 spans 16 residues. V was clipped by 5 bases and J by 2 bases, with 16 bases between them.

The chain combines TRBV4-1 with TRBJ2-3; D is unclear. The CDR3 sequence is 14 residues long. Trimming took 1 base from V and 4 from J, leaving 9 bases between them. Germline CDR1 reads MGHRA; CDR2 reads YSYEKL. The CDR3 sequence is CASSQVKSADTQYF. The CDR3 region has the DNA TGCGCCAGCAGCCAAGTTAAAAGCGCAGATACGCAGTATTTT.

This sequence joins TRBV3-1 (or the pseudogene TRBV3-2) and TRBJ1-4; 7 nucleotides agree with TRBD1. The CDR3 loop spans 16 amino acids. Germline CDR1 reads LGHDT; CDR2 reads YNNKEL (reference sequence). The V and J ends lost 2 bases and 8 bases, in that order; junction bases with no gene match: 11. CDR3: CASSQYLDREGEKLFF. CDR3 sequence (DNA): TGTGCCAGCAGCCAATACCTAGACAGGGAGGGCGAAAAACTGTTTTTT.

This clone appeared a few times. J is TRBJ1-4 and V is TRBV6-5; TRBD1 matches at 8 bases. The CDR3 is 14 amino acids. V dropped 5 bases and J dropped 6; count of bases not matched to a gene: 5. CDR1 and CDR2 from the germline V gene are MNHEY and SVGAGI. The CDR3 nucleotides are TGTGCCAGCAGTCCGAGGACAGGGTATGAAAAACTGTTTTTT. It codes for CASSPRTGYEKLFF.

The chain joins TRBV6-1 to TRBJ2-5; D unresolved. V lost 3 bases and J lost 1, with 6 bases in between. CDR1 is MNHNS, CDR2 SASEGT, per germline. The CDR3 is 13 amino acids. CDR3 sequence reads: CASSEGCQETQYF. CDR3 DNA: TGTGCCAGCAGTGAGGGCTGCCAAGAGACCCAGTACTTC.